This is a list of T cell receptor beta chains from one sample in a study of T-cell reconstitution after alpha-beta-depleted transplantation in children. MiXCR, applied by TCRdb to the PCR reads, yields one record per CDR3 protein. The sample records 45,000 to 60,000 distinct CDR3 sequences, approximately 52% being singletons. The starting material was peripheral blood, obtained before TCRalphabeta/CD19-depleted stem cell transplant. These receptors all stem from a boy younger than two with SCID, due to receive a stem cell transplant. Both conserved end residues are part of each CDR3. A D gene is named only where the DNA matches it firmly. Expanded clones get a size class; other rows say once, few or many, or leave the size out.

CDR3 protein	CDR3 DNA	J gene	D gene	V gene	clone size
CASSLAGGPGEQYF	TGTGCCAGCAGCTTGGCGGGGGGGCCTGGCGAGCAGTACTTC	TRBJ2-7	TRBD2	TRBV5-6	NA
CASSTRLAGFTDTQYF	TGCGCCAGCAGCACACGACTAGCGGGTTTCACAGATACGCAGTATTTT	TRBJ2-3	TRBD2	TRBV4-1	NA
CASSPRLVNSYNEQFF	TGTGCCAGCAGCCCGAGACTAGTCAACTCCTACAATGAGCAGTTCTTC	TRBJ2-1	NA	TRBV7-2	NA
CATSRPATRRNTIYF	TGTGCCACCAGCCGACCTGCTACTCGAAGAAACACCATATATTTT	TRBJ1-3	NA	TRBV15	NA
CASSAPDQPQHF	TGTGCCAGCAGTGCTCCGGATCAGCCCCAGCATTTT	TRBJ1-5	NA	TRBV2	NA
CASSLTGQFQETQYF	TGTGCCAGCAGCTTAACAGGACAGTTCCAAGAGACCCAGTACTTC	TRBJ2-5	NA	TRBV7-2	NA
CASSHATSSRQRTETQYF	TGCGCCAGCAGCCACGCTACGTCATCCAGGCAGCGGACAGAGACCCAGTACTTC	TRBJ2-5	NA	TRBV4-1	few
CASTTSDTYNEQFF	TGTGCCAGTACTACTAGCGATACCTACAATGAGCAGTTCTTC	TRBJ2-1	TRBD2	TRBV27	few
CASSDGAGHTGELFF	TGTGCCAGCAGTGACGGGGCAGGGCACACCGGGGAGCTGTTTTTT	TRBJ2-2	NA	TRBV6-4	NA
CASSIGDREAGELFF	TGTGCCAGTAGCATTGGGGACAGGGAGGCCGGGGAGCTGTTTTTT	TRBJ2-2	TRBD1	TRBV19	NA
CASSLVANEQFF	TGTGCCAGCAGCTTAGTAGCGAATGAGCAGTTCTTC	TRBJ2-1	NA	TRBV7-4	few
CASSPPTTDTQYF	TGTGCCAGCAGCCCCCCCACTACAGATACGCAGTATTTT	TRBJ2-3	NA	TRBV5-6	once
CASSLDGAGTGELFF	TGTGCCAGCAGCTTGGACGGGGCGGGCACCGGGGAGCTGTTTTTT	TRBJ2-2	NA	TRBV5-5	NA
CATSRVPQGVVGYTF	TGTGCCACCAGCAGAGTGCCACAGGGGGTTGTGGGCTACACCTTC	TRBJ1-2	TRBD1	TRBV15	few
CASSLGQGVYEQYF	TGCGCCAGCAGCTTGGGACAGGGGGTGTACGAGCAGTACTTC	TRBJ2-7	TRBD1	TRBV5-1	NA
CASSVALGQDIYGYTF	TGTGCCAGCAGCGTAGCTTTAGGGCAAGACATCTATGGCTACACCTTC	TRBJ1-2	NA	TRBV9	NA
CASSPGDRVFGYTF	TGTGCCAGCAGCCCCGGAGACAGGGTTTTCGGCTACACCTTC	TRBJ1-2	TRBD1	TRBV5-4	many
CATTGGSTDTQYF	TGTGCCACCACAGGGGGTAGCACAGATACGCAGTATTTT	TRBJ2-3	TRBD1	TRBV15	NA
CAIRAGGSSYEQYF	TGTGCCATCAGGGCAGGAGGGAGCTCCTACGAGCAGTACTTC	TRBJ2-7	NA	TRBV10-3	few
CASSVDRAKNIQYF	TGTGCCAGCAGCGTGGACAGAGCCAAAAACATTCAGTACTTC	TRBJ2-4	NA	TRBV7-8	few
CASSLALGGNYEQYF	TGTGCCAGCAGCTTGGCGCTAGGAGGGAACTACGAGCAGTACTTC	TRBJ2-7	NA	TRBV5-4	NA
CSARLPTPSGGGYTF	TGCAGTGCTAGGCTACCCACCCCCTCAGGGGGTGGCTACACCTTC	TRBJ1-2	TRBD1	TRBV20-1	NA